Only a few counts were recorded for the clone carrying this T cell receptor beta chain. The target antigen is unknown. The data are from a study of blood T cells in healthy people across ages. Study observations and caveats: A greater number of naive CD4+ cells and higher diversity distinguished long-lived donors from aged donors. The percentage of naive T cells correlated strongly with TCR beta diversity.

CDR3 length: 12 residues. The V end was cut by 6 bases, the J end by 8 bases, with 11 bases between. Germline V gene data show CDR1 as SNHLY and CDR2 as FYNNEI. Total RNA extraction produced at least 5.5 micrograms (per sample) for the study. A second about 7 to 12 cycle PCR used barcoded and J-beta primers. TCRdb reanalysed the 5' RACE reads using MiXCR and keeps one entry per CDR3 protein. In the table there are over a million distinct CDR3 sequences, 40% to 45% of which are singletons. This chain links TRBV2 with TRBJ2-1; D might be TRBD2 (5 bases). The TCR sequence derives from an older woman in good health. Sequenced material: blood. The CDR3 sequence: CASRATGDEQFF. In nucleotides, the CDR3 is TGTGCCAGCAGGGCCACCGGGGATGAGCAGTTCTTC. The entire variable domain, with the rest obtained from reference TRBV2 and TRBJ2-1, is as follows: EPEVTQTPSHQVTQMGQEVILRCVPISNHLYFYWYRQILGQKVEFLVSFYNNEISEKSEIFDDQFSVERPDGSNFTLKIRSTKLEDSAMYFCASRATGDEQFFGPGTRLTVL.